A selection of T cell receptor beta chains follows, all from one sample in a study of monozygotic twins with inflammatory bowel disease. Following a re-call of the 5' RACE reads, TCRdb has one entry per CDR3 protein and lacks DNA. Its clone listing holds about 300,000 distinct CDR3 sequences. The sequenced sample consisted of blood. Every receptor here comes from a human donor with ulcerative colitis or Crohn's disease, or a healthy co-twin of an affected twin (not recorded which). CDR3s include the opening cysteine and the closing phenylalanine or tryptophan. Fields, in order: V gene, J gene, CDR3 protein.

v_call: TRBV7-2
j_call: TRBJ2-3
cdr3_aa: CASSSIAGGPADTQYF

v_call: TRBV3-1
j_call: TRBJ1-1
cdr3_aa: CASSQANTEAFF

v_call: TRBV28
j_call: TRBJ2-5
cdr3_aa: CASSLLREYQQETQYF

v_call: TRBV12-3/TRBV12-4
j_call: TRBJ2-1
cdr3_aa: CASSFLAGNYNEQFF

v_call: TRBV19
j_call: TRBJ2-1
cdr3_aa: CASSNRGFPDQF

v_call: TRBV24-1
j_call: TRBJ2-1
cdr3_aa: CATMSAGEGSSYNEQFF

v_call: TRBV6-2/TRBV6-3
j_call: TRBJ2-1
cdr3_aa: CASSYKVGQASITSNEQFF

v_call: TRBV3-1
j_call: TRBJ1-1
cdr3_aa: CASSQVRGTEAFF

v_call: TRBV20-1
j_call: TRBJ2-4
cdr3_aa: CSALSPGGIQYF

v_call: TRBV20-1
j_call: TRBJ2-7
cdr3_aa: CSARDLGGGYHEQYF

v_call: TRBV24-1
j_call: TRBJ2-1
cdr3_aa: CATSLTGPSNNEQFF

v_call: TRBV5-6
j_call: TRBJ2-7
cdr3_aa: CASSRTGAVYEQYF

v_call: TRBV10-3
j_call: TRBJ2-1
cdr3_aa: CAIGVVFNEQFF

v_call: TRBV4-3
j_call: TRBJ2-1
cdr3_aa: CASSRGEGSYNEQFF

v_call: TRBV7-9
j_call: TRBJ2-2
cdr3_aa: CASSLYERELFF

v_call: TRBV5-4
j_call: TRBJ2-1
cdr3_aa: CASSAYSGDGEQFF

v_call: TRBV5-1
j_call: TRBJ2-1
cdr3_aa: CASSYTSGNNEQFF

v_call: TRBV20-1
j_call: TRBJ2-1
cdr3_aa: CSAREPGLAGPSSYNEQFF

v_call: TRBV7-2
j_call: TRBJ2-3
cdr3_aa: CASSFTRSYTDTQYF

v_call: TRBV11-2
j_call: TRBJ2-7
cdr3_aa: CASSPPLGNYEQYF

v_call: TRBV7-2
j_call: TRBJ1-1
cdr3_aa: CASSLARVTEAFF

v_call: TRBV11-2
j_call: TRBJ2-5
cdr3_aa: CASSLEASGNQYF

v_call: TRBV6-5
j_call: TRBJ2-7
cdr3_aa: CASSYPDQNEQYF

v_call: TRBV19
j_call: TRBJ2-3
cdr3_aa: CASSIAGADTQYF

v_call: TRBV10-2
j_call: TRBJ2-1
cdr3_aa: CASKLGLPANNEQFF

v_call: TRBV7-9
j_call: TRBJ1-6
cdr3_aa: CASSPGSHNSPLHF

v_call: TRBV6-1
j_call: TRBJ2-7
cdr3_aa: CASSLSRPSELYEQYF

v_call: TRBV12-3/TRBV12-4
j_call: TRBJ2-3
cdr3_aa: CASSLAQGRGKGTDTQYF

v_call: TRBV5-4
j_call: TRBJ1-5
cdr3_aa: CASRDSPYSNQPQHF

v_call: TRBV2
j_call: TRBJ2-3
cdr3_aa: CASKERPTSGSSTDTQYF

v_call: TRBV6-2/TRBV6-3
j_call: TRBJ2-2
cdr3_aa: CASSHRSSYTGELFF

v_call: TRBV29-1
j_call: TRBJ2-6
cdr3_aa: CSVAGTTGVGANVLTF

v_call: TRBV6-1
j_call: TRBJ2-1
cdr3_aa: CASRPAGGNSYNEQFF

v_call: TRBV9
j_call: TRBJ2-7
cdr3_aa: CASSEGPGQIYEQYF

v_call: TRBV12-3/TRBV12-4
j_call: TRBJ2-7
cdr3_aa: CASSLLAGGNYEQYF

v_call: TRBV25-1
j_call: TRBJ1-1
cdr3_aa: CASKHRDTEAFF

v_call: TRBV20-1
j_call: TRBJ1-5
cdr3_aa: CSARDPQGAGQPQHF